Listed here are 15 T cell receptor beta chains from one sample, sequenced in a study of blood T cell repertoires in COVID-19. TCRdb keeps only in-frame clones here, not all; method: immunoSEQ multiplex PCR. The sample contains about 50,000 clones, 89% of which appear only once. Sequenced: peripheral blood. The receptor source for this set is a woman aged 60-75 years with COVID-19, enrolled during active disease.

J is TRBJ2-7 and V is TRBV7-2; the D is unclear. V was clipped by 0 bases and J by 2 bases, with 11 bases between them. Germline CDR1 reads SGHTA; CDR2 reads FQGNSA. The CDR3 has 15 amino acids. CDR3 in DNA: TGTGCCAGCAGCTTAGCGTTTGCGCGAACCTACGAGCAGTACTTC. As protein: CASSLAFARTYEQYF.

The chain combines TRBV5-6 with TRBJ1-1, with D unresolved. V lost 2 bases, J lost 7 bases, and 9 bases lay in between. The CDR3 runs 12 residues. Germline CDR1 is SGHDT and CDR2 is YYEEEE. CDR3 residues: CASSFGLGEAFF. The CDR3 nucleotides read TGTGCCAGCAGCTTTGGACTCGGTGAAGCTTTCTTT.

The V and J genes are TRBV6-2 or TRBV6-3 and TRBJ1-5; tentatively, D is TRBD1 (5 bases). Germline assignment: CDR1 MNHEY and CDR2 SVGEGT. V was shortened by 2 bases and J by 0 bases, with 14 bases between the two germline ends. There are 17 residues in the CDR3. The CDR3: CASSYVTAGDSNQPQHF. Written as DNA, the CDR3 is TGTGCCAGCAGTTACGTGACAGCTGGGGATAGCAATCAGCCCCAGCATTTT.

The rearrangement links TRBV7-2 to TRBJ2-2; 11 bases are shared with TRBD2. Germline assignment: CDR1 SGHTA and CDR2 FQGNSA. V lost 5 bases and J lost 5; bases outside the gene matches: 7. The CDR3 is 16 residues long. The CDR3 DNA sequence: TGTGCCAGCAGCCTTACTAGCGGGAGAAAGACCGGGGAGCTGTTTTTT. Its translation is CASSLTSGRKTGELFF.

The chain combines TRBV5-6 with TRBJ2-2; D remains unclear. CDR1 and CDR2 from the germline V gene are SGHDT and YYEEEE. Trimming took 4 bases from V and 0 from J, leaving 13 bases between them. The CDR3 spans 16 residues. The CDR3 region has the DNA TGTGCCAGCAGCACCATTCCGGGTACGAACACCGGGGAGCTGTTTTTT. This gives the protein CASSTIPGTNTGELFF.

This clone has a handful of counts. The V gene is TRBV13, the J gene TRBJ1-2, with TRBD1 identical over 9 bases. Germline V gives CDR1 PRHDT, CDR2 FYEKMQ (reference sequence). This CDR3 contains 13 residues. J was trimmed by 4 bases and V by 5 bases; bases with no gene match: 2. The CDR3 nucleotides are TGTGCCAGCAGCAAGGACAGGGGCTATGGCTACACCTTC. This encodes CASSKDRGYGYTF.

The chain joins TRBV6-5 to TRBJ1-3, with no clear D. The germline CDR1 and CDR2 sequences are MNHEY and SVGAGI. Trimming removed 4 bases at V and 0 bases at J, with 13 bases between. This CDR3 comprises 16 residues. The CDR3: CASSWTGLASGNTIYF. CDR3 nucleotides: TGTGCCAGCAGTTGGACCGGACTAGCCTCTGGAAACACCATATATTTT.

The chain has TRBV28 and TRBJ2-7; 10 bases agree with TRBD1. The trim removed 9 bases at V and 2 bases at J, leaving 10 bases unmatched. From germline, CDR1 is MDHEN and CDR2 SYDVKM. This CDR3 has 15 residues. The CDR3 sequence is CASGPRGTGAYEQYF. The CDR3 coding sequence is TGTGCCAGTGGCCCTCGTGGGACAGGGGCCTACGAGCAGTACTTC.

The chain joins TRBV6-5 to TRBJ1-5; D is unclear. Trimming left V 6 bases short and J 4 bases short, with 10 bases between. This CDR3 comprises 13 residues. Per the germline V gene, CDR1 is MNHEY and CDR2 is SVGAGI. The CDR3 bases are TGTGCCAGCAGGGCGGACTTAAATCAGCCCCAGCATTTT. It codes for CASRADLNQPQHF.

This clone was observed a single time. The gene calls are TRBV19 and TRBJ2-7; 7 bases fit TRBD1. CDR1 LNHDA and CDR2 SQIVND come from the germline V gene (reference sequence). The CDR3 covers 14 residues. With 2 bases clipped from V and 5 bases from J, the junction kept 6 bases outside the gene matches. CDR3 amino acids: CASSIKGALHEQYF. In DNA, the CDR3 is TGTGCCAGTAGTATAAAGGGGGCCCTCCACGAGCAGTACTTC.

The CDR3 reads CASARDTVAYEQYF. DNA for the CDR3: TGTGCCAGCGCCCGGGACACCGTTGCCTACGAGCAGTACTTC. This rearrangement joins TRBV6-5 to TRBJ2-7, with D possibly matching TRBD1 (6 bases). Trimming stripped 8 bases from V and 2 bases from J, with 16 bases between. The CDR3 spans 14 residues. Germline assignment: CDR1 MNHEY and CDR2 SVGAGI.

CDR3 DNA: TGTGCCAGCACCCTTAGGGGACTTCCCTACGAGCAGTACTTC. Amino acids: CASTLRGLPYEQYF. J is TRBJ2-7 and V is TRBV7-9, with a weak D call TRBD2 (6 bases). The CDR3 is made up of 14 amino acids. V gave up 7 bases and J gave up 2 bases, with 15 bases separating them. Looked up from germline, CDR1 is SEHNR and CDR2 is FQNEAQ (reference sequence).

The V and J genes are TRBV7-9 and TRBJ1-2, with 7 bases aligning to TRBD1. The CDR3 consists of 16 residues. Germline-derived CDR1 and CDR2 are SEHNR and FQNEAQ (reference sequence). V was pared by 5 bases and J by 4 bases, with 13 bases of the junction left unmatched. In DNA, the CDR3 is TGTGCCAGCAGCCCGTCGGACCGACAGGGACTCTATGGCTACACCTTC. Amino acids: CASSPSDRQGLYGYTF.

The CDR3 loop is CASSSGGGGTDTQYF. In DNA, the CDR3 is TGTGCCAGCAGTTCTGGGGGAGGGGGCACAGATACGCAGTATTTT. V and J are TRBV28 and TRBJ2-3; 7 positions match TRBD2. This CDR3 contains 15 residues. J lost 1 base, V lost 4 bases, and 5 bases had no gene match. Germline loops: CDR1 MDHEN, CDR2 SYDVKM. The full variable domain, rest sourced from reference TRBV28 and TRBJ2-3, is DVKVTQSSRYLVKRTGEKVFLECVQDMDHENMFWYRQDPGLGLRLIYFSYDVKMKEKGDIPEGYSVSREKKERFSLILESASTNQTSMYLCASSSGGGGTDTQYFGPGTRLTVL.

The gene calls are TRBV19 and TRBJ1-6, with a tentative D call TRBD1 (5 bases). This CDR3 is 16 amino acids long. Per germline, CDR1 LNHDA and CDR2 SQIVND (reference sequence). V was cut by 10 bases and J by 0 bases, with 16 bases left in between. In nucleotides, the CDR3 is TGTGCCACCTCCTCAAGGGGTGCCTCCTATAATTCACCCCTCCACTTT. Protein product: CATSSRGASYNSPLHF.